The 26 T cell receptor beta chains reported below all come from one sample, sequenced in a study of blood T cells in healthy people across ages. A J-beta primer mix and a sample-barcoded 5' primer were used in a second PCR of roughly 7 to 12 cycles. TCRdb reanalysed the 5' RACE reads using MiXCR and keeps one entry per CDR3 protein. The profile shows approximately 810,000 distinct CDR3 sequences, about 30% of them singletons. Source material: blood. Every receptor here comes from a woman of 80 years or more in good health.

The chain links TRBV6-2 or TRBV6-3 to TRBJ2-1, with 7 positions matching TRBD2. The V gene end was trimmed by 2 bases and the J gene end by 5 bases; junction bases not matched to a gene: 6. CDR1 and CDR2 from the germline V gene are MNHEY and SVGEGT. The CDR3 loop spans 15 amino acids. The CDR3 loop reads CASSYGGGPHNEQFF. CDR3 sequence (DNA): TGTGCCAGCAGTTACGGCGGGGGTCCGCACAATGAGCAGTTCTTC.

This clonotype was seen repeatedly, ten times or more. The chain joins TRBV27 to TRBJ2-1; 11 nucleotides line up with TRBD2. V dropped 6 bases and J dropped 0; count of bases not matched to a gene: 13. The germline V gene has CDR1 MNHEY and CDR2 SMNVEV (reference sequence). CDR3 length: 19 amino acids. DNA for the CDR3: TGTGCCAGCAGATATTCCGGGACTAGCGGTACTTTCTCCTACAATGAGCAGTTCTTC. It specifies CASRYSGTSGTFSYNEQFF.

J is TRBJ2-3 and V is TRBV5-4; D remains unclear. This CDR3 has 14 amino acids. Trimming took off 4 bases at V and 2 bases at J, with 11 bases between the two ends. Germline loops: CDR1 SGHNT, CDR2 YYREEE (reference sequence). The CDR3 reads CASSPTKYTDTQYF. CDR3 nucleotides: TGTGCCAGCAGCCCTACCAAGTACACAGATACGCAGTATTTT.

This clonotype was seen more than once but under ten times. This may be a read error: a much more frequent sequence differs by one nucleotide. The CDR3, as DNA: TGTGCCAGCAGGTTCGTACAGGGCACAGATACGCAGTATTTT. Translated, it gives CASRFVQGTDTQYF. V usage is TRBV28 and J usage is TRBJ2-3; tentative D call: TRBD1 (5 bases). CDR1 and CDR2 (germline): MDHEN, SYDVKM. This CDR3 contains 14 residues. Trimming removed 6 bases at V and 1 base at J, with 11 bases between.

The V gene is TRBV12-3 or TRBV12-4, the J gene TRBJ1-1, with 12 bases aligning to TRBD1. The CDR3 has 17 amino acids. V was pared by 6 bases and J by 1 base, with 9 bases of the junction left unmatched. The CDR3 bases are TGTGCCAGCAGCACCGGGACAGGGGGCCTCGGGAACACTGAAGCTTTCTTT. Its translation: CASSTGTGGLGNTEAFF.

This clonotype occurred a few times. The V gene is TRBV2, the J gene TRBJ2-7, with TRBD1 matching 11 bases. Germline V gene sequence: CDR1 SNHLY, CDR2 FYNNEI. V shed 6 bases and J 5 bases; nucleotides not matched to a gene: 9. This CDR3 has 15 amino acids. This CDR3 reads CASRTPGTGGNEQYF. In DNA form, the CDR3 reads TGTGCCAGCAGGACCCCGGGGACAGGGGGAAACGAGCAGTACTTC.

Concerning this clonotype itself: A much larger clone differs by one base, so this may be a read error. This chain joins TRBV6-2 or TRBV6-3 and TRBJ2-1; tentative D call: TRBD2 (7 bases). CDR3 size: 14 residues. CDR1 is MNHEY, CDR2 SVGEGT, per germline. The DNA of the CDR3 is TGTGCCAGCGAATTCGGGGGGCTGAGGAATGAGCGGTTCTTC. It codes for CASEFGGLRNERFF.

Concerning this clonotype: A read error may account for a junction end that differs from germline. CDR3 DNA sequence: TGCGCCAGCAGCTTGGCCGCTAGCGGGACCCAAGAGACCCGGTTCTTC. This translates into CASSLAASGTQETRFF. The genes are TRBV5-1 and TRBJ2-5; 9 bases are shared with TRBD2. There are 16 residues in the CDR3. Germline V gene sequence: CDR1 SGHRS, CDR2 YFSETQ.

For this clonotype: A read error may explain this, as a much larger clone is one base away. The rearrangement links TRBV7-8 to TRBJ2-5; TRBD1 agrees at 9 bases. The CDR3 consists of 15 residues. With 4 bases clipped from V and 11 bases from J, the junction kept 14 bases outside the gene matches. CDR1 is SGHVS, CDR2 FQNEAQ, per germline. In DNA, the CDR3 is TGTGCCAGCAGCTCGGGACAGGGTCAATCGTCCGGGCAGTACTTC. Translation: CASSSGQGQSSGQYF.

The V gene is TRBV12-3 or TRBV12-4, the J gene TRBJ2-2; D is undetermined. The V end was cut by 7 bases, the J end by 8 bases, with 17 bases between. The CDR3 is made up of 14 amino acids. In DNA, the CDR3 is TGTGCCAGCAATATGTACCCGGACCGAGGGGAGCTGTTTTTT. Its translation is CASNMYPDRGELFF.

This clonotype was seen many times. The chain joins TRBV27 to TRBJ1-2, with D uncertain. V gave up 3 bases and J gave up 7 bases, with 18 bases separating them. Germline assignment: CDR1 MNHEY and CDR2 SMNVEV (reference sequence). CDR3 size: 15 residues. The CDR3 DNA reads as TGTGCCAGCAGTTTCCGAGGAGTTTCGTATGGTGGCTACACCTTC. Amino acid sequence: CASSFRGVSYGGYTF.

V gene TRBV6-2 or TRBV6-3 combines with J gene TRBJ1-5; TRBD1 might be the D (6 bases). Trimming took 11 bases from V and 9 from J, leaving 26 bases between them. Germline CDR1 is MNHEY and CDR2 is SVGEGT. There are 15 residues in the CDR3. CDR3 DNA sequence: TGTGCCTCATCCCAGGGACGGACGGGACATCGGCCCCAGCATTTT. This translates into CASSQGRTGHRPQHF.

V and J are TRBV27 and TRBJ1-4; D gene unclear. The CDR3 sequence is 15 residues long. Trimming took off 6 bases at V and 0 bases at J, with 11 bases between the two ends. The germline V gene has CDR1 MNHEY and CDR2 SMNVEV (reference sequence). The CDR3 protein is CASRSLGATNEKLFF. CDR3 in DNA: TGTGCCAGCAGATCCCTAGGTGCAACTAATGAAAAACTGTTTTTT.

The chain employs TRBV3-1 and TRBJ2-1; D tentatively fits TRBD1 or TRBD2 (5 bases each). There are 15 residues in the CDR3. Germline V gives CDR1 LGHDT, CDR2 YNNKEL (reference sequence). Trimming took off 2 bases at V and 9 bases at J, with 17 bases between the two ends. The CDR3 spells CASSQTGRKTREQFF. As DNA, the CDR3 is TGTGCCAGCAGCCAAACGGGGCGCAAGACGCGTGAGCAGTTCTTC.

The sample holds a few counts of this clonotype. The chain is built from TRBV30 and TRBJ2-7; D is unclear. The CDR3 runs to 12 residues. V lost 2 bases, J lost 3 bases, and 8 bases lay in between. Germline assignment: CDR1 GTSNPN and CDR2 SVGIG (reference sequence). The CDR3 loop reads CAWSKLGYEQYF. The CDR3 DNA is TGTGCCTGGAGTAAGCTGGGCTACGAGCAGTACTTC.

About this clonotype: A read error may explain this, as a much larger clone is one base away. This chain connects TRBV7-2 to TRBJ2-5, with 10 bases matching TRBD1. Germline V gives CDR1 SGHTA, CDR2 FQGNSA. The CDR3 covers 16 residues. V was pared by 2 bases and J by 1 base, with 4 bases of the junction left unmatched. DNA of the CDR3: TGTACCAGCAGCTTACCGGGACAGGGGATCCAAGAGACCCAGTACTTC. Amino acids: CTSSLPGQGIQETQYF.

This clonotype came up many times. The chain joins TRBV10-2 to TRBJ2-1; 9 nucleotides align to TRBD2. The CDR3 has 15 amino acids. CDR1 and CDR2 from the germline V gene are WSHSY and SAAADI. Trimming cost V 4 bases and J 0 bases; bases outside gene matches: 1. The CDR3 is CASSGRGGSYNEQFF. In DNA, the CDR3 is TGCGCCAGCAGTGGGCGGGGGGGCTCCTACAATGAGCAGTTCTTC.

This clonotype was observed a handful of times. CDR3 nucleotide sequence: TGCGCCAGCAGCTTGGGAGGGGTCGGAAACACCATATATTTT. Residues: CASSLGGVGNTIYF. The chain joins TRBV5-1 to TRBJ1-3, with a weak D call TRBD1 (5 bases). Germline values: CDR1 SGHRS, CDR2 YFSETQ. This CDR3 has 14 residues. V was trimmed by 0 bases and J by 4 bases, leaving 8 bases between them.

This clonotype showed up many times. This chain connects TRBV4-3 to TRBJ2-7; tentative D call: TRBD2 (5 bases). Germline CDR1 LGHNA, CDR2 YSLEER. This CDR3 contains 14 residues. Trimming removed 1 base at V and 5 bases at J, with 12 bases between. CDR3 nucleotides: TGCGCCAGCAGCCAAGTAAGCGGAGCTGACGAGCAGTACTTC. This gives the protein CASSQVSGADEQYF.

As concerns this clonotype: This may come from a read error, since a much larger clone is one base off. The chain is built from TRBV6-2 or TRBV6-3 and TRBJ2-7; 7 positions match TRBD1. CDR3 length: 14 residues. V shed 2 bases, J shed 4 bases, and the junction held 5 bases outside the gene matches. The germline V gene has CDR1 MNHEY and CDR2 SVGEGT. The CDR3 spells CASSYLHRGYEQYF. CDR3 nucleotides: TGTGCCAGCAGTTACCTCCACAGGGGTTACGAGCAGTACTTC.

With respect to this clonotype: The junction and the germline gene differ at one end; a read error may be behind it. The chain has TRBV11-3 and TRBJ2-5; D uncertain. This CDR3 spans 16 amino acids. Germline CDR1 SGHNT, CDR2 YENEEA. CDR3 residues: CASSLGGSAIQETPYF. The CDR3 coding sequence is TGTGCCAGCAGCTTAGGAGGCTCGGCAATTCAAGAGACCCCGTACTTC.

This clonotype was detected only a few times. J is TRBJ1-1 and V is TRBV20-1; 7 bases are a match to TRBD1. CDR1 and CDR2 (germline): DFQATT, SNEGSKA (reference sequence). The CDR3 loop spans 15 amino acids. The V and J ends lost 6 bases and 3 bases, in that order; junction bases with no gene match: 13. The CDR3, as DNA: TGCAGTGCCAGGGCGAGACAGGGTCGGGACACTGAAGCTTTCTTT. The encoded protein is CSARARQGRDTEAFF.

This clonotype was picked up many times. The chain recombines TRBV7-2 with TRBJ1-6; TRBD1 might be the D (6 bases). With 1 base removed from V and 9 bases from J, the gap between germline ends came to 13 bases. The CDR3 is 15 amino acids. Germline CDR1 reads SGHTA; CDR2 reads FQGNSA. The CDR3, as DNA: TGTGCCAGCAGCTTAGGGTCGGGGGCTGGTTCACCCCTCCACTTT. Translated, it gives CASSLGSGAGSPLHF.

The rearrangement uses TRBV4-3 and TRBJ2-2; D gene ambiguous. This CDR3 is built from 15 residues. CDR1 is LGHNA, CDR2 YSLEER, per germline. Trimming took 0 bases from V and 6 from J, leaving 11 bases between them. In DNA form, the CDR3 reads TGCGCCAGCAGCCAAGATCACGAGGTAGCCGGGGAGCTGTTTTTT. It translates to CASSQDHEVAGELFF.

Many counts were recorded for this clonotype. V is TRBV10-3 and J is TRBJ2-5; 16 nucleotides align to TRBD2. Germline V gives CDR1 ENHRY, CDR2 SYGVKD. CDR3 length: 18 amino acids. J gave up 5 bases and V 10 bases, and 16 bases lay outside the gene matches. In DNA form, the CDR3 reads TGTGCCACAGCGCCGGGACTAGCGGGGGGGACCCCTCGGGAGACCCAGTACTTC. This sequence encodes CATAPGLAGGTPRETQYF.

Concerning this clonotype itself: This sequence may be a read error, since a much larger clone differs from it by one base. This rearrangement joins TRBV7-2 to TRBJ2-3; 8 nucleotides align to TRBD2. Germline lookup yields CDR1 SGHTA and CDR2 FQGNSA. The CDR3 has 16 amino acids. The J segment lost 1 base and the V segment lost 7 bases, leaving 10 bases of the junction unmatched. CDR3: CASNLGPAGGTDTQYF. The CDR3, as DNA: TGTGCCAGCAACCTAGGGCCAGCGGGGGGCACAGATACGCAGTATTTT.